This TCR beta chain derives from a study of HIV-infected patients and healthy controls. Study-level results: Three to four months of therapy was arguably too brief to observe immune reconstitution in treated samples.

This clonotype is categorized as medium-sized. Its target is not known. Alpha and beta constant-region primers primed reverse transcription of 400 to 650 ng RNA. Each of the alpha and beta chains got its own library through chain-specific third strand synthesis with indices. The library had 12-nucleotide molecular identifiers formed by two random hexamers joined together. MiXCR was run by TCRdb on the 5' RACE reads, yielding one entry per CDR3 protein. The repertoire holds about 9,000 distinct CDR3 sequences, about 8.4% seen once, with roughly a tenth in the top ten. This CDR3 comprises 12 residues. CDR1 DFQATT and CDR2 SNEGSKA come from the germline V gene (reference sequence). V lost 1 base to trimming and J lost 8 bases, with 11 bases between them. Roughly three months, about 14 weeks, into antiretroviral therapy, follow-up blood was collected. Whole blood was used without fractionation, so all unsorted peripheral T cells were included.

This receptor was taken from an adult with HIV infection. This chain connects TRBV20-1 to TRBJ1-2, with D perhaps TRBD1 (6 bases). This sample comprised blood, obtained during antiretroviral therapy. CDR3 nucleotides: TGCAGTGCTAGAGCAGGGGCGAGGGGCTACACCTTC. This encodes CSARAGARGYTF.